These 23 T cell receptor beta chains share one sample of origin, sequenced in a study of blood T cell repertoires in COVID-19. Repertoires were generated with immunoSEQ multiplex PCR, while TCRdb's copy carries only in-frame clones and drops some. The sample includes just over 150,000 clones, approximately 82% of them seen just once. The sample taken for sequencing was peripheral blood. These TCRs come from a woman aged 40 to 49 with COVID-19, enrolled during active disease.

The CDR3 nucleotides read TGTGCCAGCAGCCCCCGGGTTACGGTGGCTGAAGCTTTCTTT. This gives the protein CASSPRVTVAEAFF. This chain links TRBV9 with TRBJ1-1; D is unresolved. Trimming removed 4 bases from V and 6 bases from J, with 16 bases in between. Germline V gene sequence: CDR1 SGDLS, CDR2 YYNGEE. There are 14 residues in the CDR3.

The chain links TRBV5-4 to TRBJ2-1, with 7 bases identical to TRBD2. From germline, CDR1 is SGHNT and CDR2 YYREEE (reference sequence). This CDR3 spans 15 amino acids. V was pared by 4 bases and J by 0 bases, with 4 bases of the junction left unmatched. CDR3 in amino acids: CASSPPGGSYNEQFF. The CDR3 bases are TGTGCCAGCAGCCCGCCGGGGGGCTCCTACAATGAGCAGTTCTTC.

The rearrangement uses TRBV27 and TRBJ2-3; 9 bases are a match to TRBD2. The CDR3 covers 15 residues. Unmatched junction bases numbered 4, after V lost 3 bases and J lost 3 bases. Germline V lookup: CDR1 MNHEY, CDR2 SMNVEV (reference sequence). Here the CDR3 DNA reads TGTGCCAGCAGTTTTCAAGCGGGGGGTACAGATACGCAGTATTTT. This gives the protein CASSFQAGGTDTQYF.

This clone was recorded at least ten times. CDR3 amino acids: CASSFTRLVYNEQFF. CDR3 DNA sequence: TGTGCCAGCAGTTTCACGCGACTAGTCTACAATGAGCAGTTCTTC. This rearrangement joins TRBV27 to TRBJ2-1; D possibly corresponds to TRBD2 (6 bases). This CDR3 is 15 amino acids long. CDR1 MNHEY and CDR2 SMNVEV come from the germline V gene (reference sequence). The V and J ends lost 3 bases and 3 bases respectively, with 12 bases between them.

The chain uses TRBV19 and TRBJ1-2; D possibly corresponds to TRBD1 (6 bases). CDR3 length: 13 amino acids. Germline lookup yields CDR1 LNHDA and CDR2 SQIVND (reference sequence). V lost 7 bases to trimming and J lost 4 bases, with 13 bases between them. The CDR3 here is CASTDTGRYGYTF. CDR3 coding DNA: TGTGCCAGTACAGACACAGGGCGCTATGGCTACACCTTC.

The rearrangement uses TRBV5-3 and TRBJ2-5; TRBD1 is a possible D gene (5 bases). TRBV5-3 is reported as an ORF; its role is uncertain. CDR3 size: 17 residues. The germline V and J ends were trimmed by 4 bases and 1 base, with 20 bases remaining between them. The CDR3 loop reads CARSVGWAGRFQETQYF. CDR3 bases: TGTGCCAGAAGCGTAGGGTGGGCAGGGCGGTTCCAAGAGACCCAGTACTTC.

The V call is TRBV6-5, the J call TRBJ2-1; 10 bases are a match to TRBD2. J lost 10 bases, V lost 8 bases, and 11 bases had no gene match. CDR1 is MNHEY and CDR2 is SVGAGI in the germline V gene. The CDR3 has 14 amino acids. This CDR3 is CASARRLAGEEQFF. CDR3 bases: TGTGCCAGCGCGAGGCGGCTAGCGGGAGAGGAGCAGTTCTTC.

The CDR3 DNA sequence: TGTGCCAGCAGCAAAACCAAGTCAGGAGGCGAGCAGTACGTC. Its protein product is CASSKTKSGGEQYV. V usage is TRBV21-1 and J usage is TRBJ2-7; TRBD2, as called in the table, went unchecked against the DNA. TRBV21-1 corresponds to a pseudogene. The CDR3 totals 14 residues.

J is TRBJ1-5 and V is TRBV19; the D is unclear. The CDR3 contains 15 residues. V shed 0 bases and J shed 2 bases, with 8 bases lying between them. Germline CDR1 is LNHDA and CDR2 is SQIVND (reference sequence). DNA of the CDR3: TGTGCCAGTAGTATAGATGGGCAGGGCAATCAGCCCCAGCATTTT. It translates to CASSIDGQGNQPQHF.

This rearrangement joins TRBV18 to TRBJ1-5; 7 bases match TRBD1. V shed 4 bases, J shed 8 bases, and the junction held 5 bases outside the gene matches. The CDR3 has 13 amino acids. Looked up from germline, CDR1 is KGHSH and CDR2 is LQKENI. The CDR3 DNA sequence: TGTGCCAGCTCACAGGGGGCGCGGAAGCCCCAGCATTTT. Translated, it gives CASSQGARKPQHF.

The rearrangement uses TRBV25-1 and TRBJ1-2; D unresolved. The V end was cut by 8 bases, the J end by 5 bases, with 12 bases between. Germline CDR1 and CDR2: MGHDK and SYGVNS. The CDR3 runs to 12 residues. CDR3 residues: CASGTRSYGYTF. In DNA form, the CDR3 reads TGTGCCAGCGGTACCAGGTCTTATGGCTACACCTTC.

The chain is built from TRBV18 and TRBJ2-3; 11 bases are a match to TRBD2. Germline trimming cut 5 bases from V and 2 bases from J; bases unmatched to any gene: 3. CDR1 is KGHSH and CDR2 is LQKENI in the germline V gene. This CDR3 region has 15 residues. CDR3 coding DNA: TGTGCCAGCTCAAGGACTAGCGGGTACACAGATACGCAGTATTTT. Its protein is CASSRTSGYTDTQYF.

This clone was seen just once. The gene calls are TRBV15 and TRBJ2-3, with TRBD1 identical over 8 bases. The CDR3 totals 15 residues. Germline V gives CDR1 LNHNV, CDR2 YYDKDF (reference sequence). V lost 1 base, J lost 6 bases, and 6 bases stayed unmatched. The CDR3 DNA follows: TGTGCCACCAGCAGAGCAGGACAGGGTACCGATACGCAGTATTTT. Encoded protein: CATSRAGQGTDTQYF. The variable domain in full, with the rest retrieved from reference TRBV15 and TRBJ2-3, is DAMVIQNPRYQVTQFGKPVTLSCSQTLNHNVMYWYQQKSSQAPKLLFHYYDKDFNNEADTPDNFQSRRPNTSFCFLDIRSPGLGDTAMYLCATSRAGQGTDTQYFGPGTRLTVL.

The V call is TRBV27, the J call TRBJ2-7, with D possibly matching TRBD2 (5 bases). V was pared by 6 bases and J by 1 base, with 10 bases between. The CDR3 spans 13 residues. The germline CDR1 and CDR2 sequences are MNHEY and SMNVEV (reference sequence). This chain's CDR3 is CASRDYRSYEQYV. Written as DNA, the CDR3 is TGTGCCAGCAGAGACTATAGGTCCTACGAGCAGTACGTC.

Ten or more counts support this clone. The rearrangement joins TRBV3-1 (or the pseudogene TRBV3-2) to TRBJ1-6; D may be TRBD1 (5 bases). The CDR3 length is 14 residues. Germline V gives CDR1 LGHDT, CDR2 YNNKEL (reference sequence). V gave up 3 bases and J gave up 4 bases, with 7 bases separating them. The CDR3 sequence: CASSQTDYNSPLHF. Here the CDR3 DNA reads TGTGCCAGCAGCCAGACAGATTATAATTCACCCCTCCACTTT.

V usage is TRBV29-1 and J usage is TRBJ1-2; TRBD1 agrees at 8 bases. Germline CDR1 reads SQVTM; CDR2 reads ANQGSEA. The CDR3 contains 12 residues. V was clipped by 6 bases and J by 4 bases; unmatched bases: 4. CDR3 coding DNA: TGCAGCGTAGCCACAGGGGGCTATGGCTACACCTTC. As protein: CSVATGGYGYTF.

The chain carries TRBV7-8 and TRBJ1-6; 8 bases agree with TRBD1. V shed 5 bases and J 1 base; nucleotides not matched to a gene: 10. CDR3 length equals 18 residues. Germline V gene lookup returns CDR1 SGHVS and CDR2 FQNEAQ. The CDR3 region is CASSRNGQGASYNSPLHF. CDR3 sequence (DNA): TGTGCCAGCAGCCGAAACGGACAGGGTGCATCCTATAATTCACCCCTCCACTTT.

CDR3 nucleotides: TGTGCCAGCAGCTTGTACAGTGAAGCTTTCTTT. This codes for CASSLYSEAFF. The chain joins TRBV5-6 to TRBJ1-1, with D hard to call. The CDR3 consists of 11 residues. V was trimmed by 1 base and J by 7 bases, leaving 5 bases between them. Germline-derived CDR1 and CDR2 are SGHDT and YYEEEE.

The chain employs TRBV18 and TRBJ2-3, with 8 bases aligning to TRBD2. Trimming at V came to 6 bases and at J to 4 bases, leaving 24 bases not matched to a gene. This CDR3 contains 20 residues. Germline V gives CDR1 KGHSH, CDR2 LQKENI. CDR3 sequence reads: CASSPTPGTQTSEGADTQYF. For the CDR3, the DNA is TGTGCCAGCTCCCCTACCCCCGGTACGCAGACTAGCGAGGGGGCAGATACGCAGTATTTT. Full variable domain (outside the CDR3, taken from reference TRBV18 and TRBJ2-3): NAGVMQNPRHLVRRRGQEARLRCSPMKGHSHVYWYRQLPEEGLKFMVYLQKENIIDESGMPKERFSAEFPKEGPSILRIQQVVRGDSAAYFCASSPTPGTQTSEGADTQYFGPGTRLTVL.

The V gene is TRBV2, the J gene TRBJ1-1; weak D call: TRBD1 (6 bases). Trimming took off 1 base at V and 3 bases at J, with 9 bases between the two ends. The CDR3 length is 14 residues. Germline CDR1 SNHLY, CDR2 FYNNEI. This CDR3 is CASSEGQGYTEAFF. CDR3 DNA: TGTGCCAGCAGTGAAGGGCAGGGGTACACTGAAGCTTTCTTT. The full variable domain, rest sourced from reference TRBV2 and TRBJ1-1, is EPEVTQTPSHQVTQMGQEVILRCVPISNHLYFYWYRQILGQKVEFLVSFYNNEISEKSEIFDDQFSVERPDGSNFTLKIRSTKLEDSAMYFCASSEGQGYTEAFFGQGTRLTVV.

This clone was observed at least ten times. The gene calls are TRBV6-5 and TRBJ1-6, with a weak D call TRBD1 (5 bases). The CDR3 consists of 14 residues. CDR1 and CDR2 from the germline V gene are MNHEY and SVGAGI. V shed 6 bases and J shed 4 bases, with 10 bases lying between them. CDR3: CASSAGPYNSPLHF. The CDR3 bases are TGTGCCAGCAGCGCGGGACCATATAATTCACCCCTCCACTTT.

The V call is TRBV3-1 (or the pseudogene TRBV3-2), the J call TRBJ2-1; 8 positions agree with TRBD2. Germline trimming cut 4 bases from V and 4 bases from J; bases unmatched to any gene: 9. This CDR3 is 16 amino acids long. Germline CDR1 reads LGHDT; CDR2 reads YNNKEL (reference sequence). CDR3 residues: CASSPISGGGYNEQFF. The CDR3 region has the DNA TGTGCCAGCAGCCCCATCTCCGGGGGGGGGTACAATGAGCAGTTCTTC.

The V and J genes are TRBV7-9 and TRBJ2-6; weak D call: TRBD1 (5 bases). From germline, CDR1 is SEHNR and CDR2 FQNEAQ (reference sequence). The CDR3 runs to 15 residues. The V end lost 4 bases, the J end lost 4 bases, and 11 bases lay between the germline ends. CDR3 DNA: TGTGCCAGCAGCTCAGGGCTGTTGGGGGCCAACGTCCTGACTTTC. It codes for CASSSGLLGANVLTF.